The rows below give T cell receptor beta chains drawn from one sample of a study of blood T cells in healthy people across ages. One entry per CDR3 protein results from TCRdb running MiXCR on the 5' RACE reads. The table has 1.5 million to 2 million distinct CDR3 sequences, roughly 32% seen once; the top ten hold roughly 10%. Sequenced material: blood. These receptors all stem from a woman aged 25 to 39 in good health. The CDR3 runs from the conserved cysteine through the conserved F or W. A D gene is named only where the DNA matches it firmly. The size field is filled for only some rows; it gives once, few, many or a size class.

j_call: TRBJ2-7
d_call: TRBD2
clone_size: NA
cdr3_length: 15
v_call: TRBV27
cdr3_aa: CASSLTSGRAIEQYF
cdr3_nt: TGTGCCAGCAGTCTAACTAGCGGGAGGGCCATCGAGCAGTACTTC

j_call: TRBJ2-3
d_call: NA
clone_size: few
cdr3_length: 12
v_call: TRBV5-6
cdr3_aa: CASSSGDYTQYF
cdr3_nt: TGTGCCAGCAGCTCGGGAGACTATACGCAGTATTTT

j_call: TRBJ2-1
d_call: TRBD2
clone_size: NA
cdr3_length: 15
v_call: TRBV18
cdr3_aa: CASSEAQRGGIEQFF
cdr3_nt: TGTGCCAGCTCGGAGGCCCAGCGGGGGGGCATTGAGCAGTTCTTC

j_call: TRBJ2-3
d_call: NA
clone_size: NA
cdr3_length: 16
v_call: TRBV20-1
cdr3_aa: CSARSGTVLSTDTQYF
cdr3_nt: TGCAGTGCTAGGTCGGGGACGGTTCTAAGCACAGATACGCAGTATTTT

j_call: TRBJ2-1
d_call: TRBD2
clone_size: NA
cdr3_length: 16
v_call: TRBV14
cdr3_aa: CASSQDPSGIYNEQFF
cdr3_nt: TGTGCCAGCAGCCAAGATCCTAGCGGAATCTACAATGAGCAGTTCTTC

j_call: TRBJ2-5
d_call: TRBD2
clone_size: many
cdr3_length: 16
v_call: TRBV20-1
cdr3_aa: CSAPGLAGGPAETQYF
cdr3_nt: TGCAGTGCTCCCGGACTAGCGGGGGGGCCTGCGGAGACCCAGTACTTC

j_call: TRBJ2-3
d_call: NA
clone_size: NA
cdr3_length: 12
v_call: TRBV27
cdr3_aa: CASSPTVNTQYF
cdr3_nt: TGTGCCAGCAGTCCGACGGTAAATACGCAGTATTTT

j_call: TRBJ2-7
d_call: NA
clone_size: NA
cdr3_length: 14
v_call: TRBV21-1
cdr3_aa: CASRGRGVGHEQYF
cdr3_nt: TGTGCCAGCAGGGGGCGGGGAGTGGGTCACGAGCAGTACTTC

j_call: TRBJ2-7
d_call: NA
clone_size: NA
cdr3_length: 14
v_call: TRBV2
cdr3_aa: CASRVTGGVDEQYF
cdr3_nt: TGTGCCAGCAGAGTTACCGGGGGAGTCGACGAGCAGTACTTC

j_call: TRBJ2-7
d_call: NA
clone_size: NA
cdr3_length: 16
v_call: TRBV7-6
cdr3_aa: CASSLGLGGQNYEQYF
cdr3_nt: TGTGCCAGCAGCTTAGGATTGGGGGGACAAAACTACGAGCAGTACTTC

j_call: TRBJ2-7
d_call: TRBD2
clone_size: NA
cdr3_length: 19
v_call: TRBV7-8
cdr3_aa: CASSLAWRGLAGGSGEQYF
cdr3_nt: TGTGCCAGCAGCTTAGCGTGGCGTGGACTAGCGGGAGGTTCCGGCGAGCAGTACTTC

j_call: TRBJ2-7
d_call: NA
clone_size: NA
cdr3_length: 13
v_call: TRBV12-3/TRBV12-4
cdr3_aa: CASSFRMSYEQYF
cdr3_nt: TGTGCCAGCAGTTTTAGAATGTCCTACGAGCAGTACTTC

j_call: TRBJ2-1
d_call: NA
clone_size: few
cdr3_length: 16
v_call: TRBV6-5
cdr3_aa: CASSRRAPVGYNEQFF
cdr3_nt: TGTGCCAGCAGCCGCCGGGCCCCTGTCGGATACAATGAGCAGTTCTTC

j_call: TRBJ2-7
d_call: NA
clone_size: NA
cdr3_length: 17
v_call: TRBV5-5
cdr3_aa: CASSLFGIGGGPYEQYF
cdr3_nt: TGTGCCAGCAGCTTGTTCGGGATCGGGGGCGGCCCCTACGAGCAGTACTTC

j_call: TRBJ2-1
d_call: NA
clone_size: NA
cdr3_length: 15
v_call: TRBV20-1
cdr3_aa: CSADTGQKKYNEQFF
cdr3_nt: TGCAGTGCTGACACGGGACAAAAGAAGTACAATGAGCAGTTCTTC

j_call: TRBJ1-2
d_call: NA
clone_size: NA
cdr3_length: 14
v_call: TRBV6-5
cdr3_aa: CASSYREVGYGYTF
cdr3_nt: TGTGCCAGCAGTTACAGGGAAGTGGGCTATGGCTACACCTTC

j_call: TRBJ2-1
d_call: NA
clone_size: NA
cdr3_length: 15
v_call: TRBV5-1
cdr3_aa: CASRVSGGAYNEQFF
cdr3_nt: TGCGCCAGCAGAGTTAGCGGAGGCGCTTACAATGAGCAGTTCTTC

j_call: TRBJ2-7
d_call: TRBD2
clone_size: few
cdr3_length: 14
v_call: TRBV20-1
cdr3_aa: CSAGLAGVPYEQYF
cdr3_nt: TGCAGTGCAGGACTAGCGGGAGTCCCCTACGAGCAGTACTTC

j_call: TRBJ2-7
d_call: NA
clone_size: NA
cdr3_length: 14
v_call: TRBV30
cdr3_aa: CAWVRASGSYEQYF
cdr3_nt: TGTGCCTGGGTCAGGGCCTCCGGCTCCTACGAGCAGTACTTC

j_call: TRBJ2-2
d_call: TRBD1
clone_size: NA
cdr3_length: 15
v_call: TRBV5-1
cdr3_aa: CASSFTRGHTGELFF
cdr3_nt: TGCGCCAGCAGCTTTACGAGGGGGCACACCGGGGAGCTGTTTTTT

j_call: TRBJ2-2
d_call: TRBD2
clone_size: NA
cdr3_length: 18
v_call: TRBV11-2
cdr3_aa: CASSPTWAGGRDTGELFF
cdr3_nt: TGTGCCAGCAGCCCCACCTGGGCGGGAGGTCGGGACACCGGGGAGCTGTTTTTT

j_call: TRBJ1-6
d_call: TRBD1
clone_size: few
cdr3_length: 16
v_call: TRBV5-1
cdr3_aa: CASSWETGGSSSPLHF
cdr3_nt: TGCGCCAGCAGCTGGGAGACAGGGGGCAGTAGTTCACCCCTCCACTTT

j_call: TRBJ2-1
d_call: NA
clone_size: few
cdr3_length: 17
v_call: TRBV14
cdr3_aa: CASSQDIWGTPNNEQFF
cdr3_nt: TGTGCCAGCAGCCAAGATATCTGGGGGACGCCAAACAATGAGCAGTTCTTC

j_call: TRBJ2-7
d_call: NA
clone_size: few
cdr3_length: 16
v_call: TRBV5-4
cdr3_aa: CASSLAPSGVFNEQYF
cdr3_nt: TGTGCCAGCAGCTTGGCCCCCTCGGGAGTCTTCAACGAGCAGTACTTC

j_call: TRBJ2-7
d_call: TRBD1
clone_size: NA
cdr3_length: 15
v_call: TRBV7-9
cdr3_aa: CASSFSGTASREQYF
cdr3_nt: TGTGCCAGCAGCTTCTCCGGGACAGCCTCACGGGAGCAGTACTTC

j_call: TRBJ2-1
d_call: NA
clone_size: NA
cdr3_length: 17
v_call: TRBV7-8
cdr3_aa: CAGSLIGVGTDYNEQFF
cdr3_nt: TGTGCCGGCAGCTTAATAGGGGTTGGAACTGACTACAATGAGCAGTTCTTC

j_call: TRBJ2-2
d_call: TRBD2
clone_size: NA
cdr3_length: 14
v_call: TRBV5-4
cdr3_aa: CASSRKRETGELFF
cdr3_nt: TGTGCCAGCAGCCGGAAGCGGGAAACCGGGGAGCTGTTTTTT

j_call: TRBJ2-3
d_call: NA
clone_size: NA
cdr3_length: 15
v_call: TRBV5-1
cdr3_aa: CASSSYLEGRDTQYF
cdr3_nt: TGCGCCAGCAGCTCCTATCTGGAGGGAAGAGATACGCAGTATTTT

j_call: TRBJ2-7
d_call: NA
clone_size: many
cdr3_length: 13
v_call: TRBV20-1
cdr3_aa: CSARDIGRYEQYF
cdr3_nt: TGCAGTGCTAGAGATATAGGTCGGTACGAGCAGTACTTC

j_call: TRBJ2-3
d_call: NA
clone_size: NA
cdr3_length: 14
v_call: TRBV7-6
cdr3_aa: CAGSPGHPTDTQYF
cdr3_nt: TGTGCCGGCAGCCCGGGTCACCCCACAGATACGCAGTATTTT

j_call: TRBJ1-2
d_call: TRBD1
clone_size: NA
cdr3_length: 19
v_call: TRBV10-3
cdr3_aa: CAISEFFTANRGQSEGYTF
cdr3_nt: TGTGCCATCAGTGAGTTTTTTACGGCTAACAGGGGGCAATCGGAAGGCTACACCTTC

j_call: TRBJ2-3
d_call: NA
clone_size: NA
cdr3_length: 16
v_call: TRBV5-1
cdr3_aa: CASSLGDSRRTDTQYF
cdr3_nt: TGCGCCAGCAGCTTGGGGGACTCACGGCGAACAGATACGCAGTATTTT

j_call: TRBJ1-5
d_call: TRBD1
clone_size: NA
cdr3_length: 14
v_call: TRBV5-1
cdr3_aa: CASSPDRNNQPQHF
cdr3_nt: TGCGCCAGCAGCCCGGACAGGAACAATCAGCCCCAGCATTTT

j_call: TRBJ2-3
d_call: NA
clone_size: few
cdr3_length: 14
v_call: TRBV20-1
cdr3_aa: CSAAHRGSTDTQYF
cdr3_nt: TGCAGTGCCGCCCATAGGGGGAGCACAGATACGCAGTATTTT

j_call: TRBJ2-7
d_call: TRBD2
clone_size: NA
cdr3_length: 14
v_call: TRBV2
cdr3_aa: CASRGTSGKYEQYF
cdr3_nt: TGTGCCAGCAGGGGGACTAGCGGTAAATACGAGCAGTACTTC

j_call: TRBJ2-5
d_call: NA
clone_size: NA
cdr3_length: 15
v_call: TRBV3-1
cdr3_aa: CASSQAHSGGETQYF
cdr3_nt: TGTGCCAGCAGCCAGGCACATAGCGGAGGAGAGACCCAGTACTTC

j_call: TRBJ1-1
d_call: NA
clone_size: NA
cdr3_length: 11
v_call: TRBV11-2
cdr3_aa: CASSSTPEAFF
cdr3_nt: TGTGCCAGCAGCTCCACCCCTGAAGCTTTCTTT

j_call: TRBJ2-1
d_call: TRBD2
clone_size: NA
cdr3_length: 18
v_call: TRBV4-1
cdr3_aa: CASSQERASGRAGNEQFF
cdr3_nt: TGCGCCAGCAGCCAAGAGAGGGCTAGCGGGAGGGCCGGCAATGAGCAGTTCTTC